Listed here are 20 T cell receptor beta chains from one sample, sequenced in a study of low-dose radiotherapy and immunotherapy resistance in tumors. Time point noted: after trial treatment. As to treatment: LDRT plus nivolumab, ipilimumab, low-dose cyclophosphamide and aspirin (RACIN trial). Primers targeting TRAV and TRBV primed first-strand cDNA, covering alpha and beta chains. With a V-primer adapter and a constant-region primer, TCRs were amplified for approximately 19 PCR cycles. Each CDR3 protein gets one entry after TCRdb re-called the reads with MiXCR. This sample has fewer than 110,000 distinct CDR3 sequences; around 21% occur once, and the top ten carry approximately 4%. The sample in question was PBMCs, obtained after low-dose radiotherapy plus immunotherapy. Receptor source: a male donor with prostate cancer.

This clonotype was seen many times. The rearrangement joins TRBV29-1 to TRBJ1-3; D is unresolved. This CDR3 contains 12 residues. Trimming pared 4 bases from V and 2 bases from J, leaving 6 bases between. Germline CDR1 SQVTM, CDR2 ANQGSEA. The CDR3 coding sequence is TGCAGCGTTGTGTCTACTGGAAACACCATATATTTT. This sequence encodes CSVVSTGNTIYF.

This clonotype was detected only a few times. The gene calls are TRBV6-1 and TRBJ2-1; TRBD2 matches at 8 bases. CDR1 and CDR2 (germline): MNHNS, SASEGT. V was clipped by 3 bases and J by 4 bases; unmatched bases: 5. CDR3 length: 15 amino acids. The CDR3 DNA is TGTGCCAGCAGTGATGGACTAGCAGCGTACAATGAGCAGTTCTTC. Protein sequence: CASSDGLAAYNEQFF.

The table lists this clonotype with many counts. The chain's CDR3 is CASSEARGAGQPQHF. In DNA, the CDR3 is TGTGCCAGCAGTGAGGCGCGAGGGGCAGGGCAGCCCCAGCATTTT. The chain has TRBV2 and TRBJ1-5, with D maybe TRBD1 (5 bases). The CDR3 loop spans 15 amino acids. Germline CDR1 is SNHLY and CDR2 is FYNNEI. Trimming cost V 3 bases and J 7 bases, with 16 bases left between them.

The rearrangement uses TRBV10-3 and TRBJ2-1; a possible D gene is TRBD2 (6 bases). Germline V CDR1 and CDR2: ENHRY, SYGVKD. With 2 bases removed from V and 9 bases from J, the gap between germline ends came to 11 bases. The CDR3 extends over 13 amino acids. For the CDR3, the DNA is TGTGCCATCAGTGAGAGGGCGGGGATTGAGCAGTTCTTC. This sequence encodes CAISERAGIEQFF.

The V gene is TRBV6-2 or TRBV6-3, the J gene TRBJ1-1; 8 positions agree with TRBD1. V gave up 2 bases and J gave up 4 bases; unmatched junction bases: 3. Germline assignment: CDR1 MNHEY and CDR2 SVGEGT. The CDR3 spans 14 residues. The CDR3 DNA reads as TGTGCCAGCAGTTACGGCGACAGGGGCACTGAAGCTTTCTTT. This gives the protein CASSYGDRGTEAFF.

The chain employs TRBV9 and TRBJ2-7, with a tentative D call TRBD2 (5 bases). The CDR3 loop spans 13 amino acids. Germline CDR1 SGDLS, CDR2 YYNGEE. Deletions cut 0 bases from V and 6 bases from J, with 10 bases between. The CDR3 DNA reads as TGTGCCAGCAGCGTAGAACTAGAAGGCGAGCAGTACTTC. This translates into CASSVELEGEQYF.

This clonotype was found many times. V gene TRBV20-1 combines with J gene TRBJ1-2, with 8 positions matching TRBD1. The CDR3 consists of 12 residues. Trimming cost V 3 bases and J 7 bases; bases outside gene matches: 4. Germline assignment: CDR1 DFQATT and CDR2 SNEGSKA (reference sequence). The CDR3 sequence: CSARETGAGYTF. The CDR3 DNA is TGCAGTGCTAGGGAGACAGGGGCTGGCTACACCTTC.

On this clonotype itself: No DNA is shown, since the ends of the CDR3 on it are uncertain; the CDR3 is the one TCRdb lists. The chain recombines TRBV28 with TRBJ2-2; the table's D call, TRBD2, has no DNA check behind it. The CDR3 has 13 amino acids, counting both end residues. CDR1 and CDR2 (germline): MDHEN, SYDVKM. The CDR3 sequence is CASSPQHGELFFF.

This clonotype was seen at least ten times. V gene TRBV30 combines with J gene TRBJ2-5; TRBD2 matches at 8 bases. The CDR3 is made up of 15 amino acids. Germline assignment: CDR1 GTSNPN and CDR2 SVGIG (reference sequence). Trimming took 1 base from V and 4 from J; bases not matched to a gene: 8. The chain's CDR3 is CAWSEARGGPETQYF. In DNA, the CDR3 is TGTGCCTGGAGTGAGGCCCGGGGGGGCCCAGAGACCCAGTACTTC.

This clonotype was detected ten times or more. The chain uses TRBV9 and TRBJ2-7; D perhaps matches TRBD1 (5 bases). Germline CDR1 is SGDLS and CDR2 is YYNGEE. The germline V and J ends were trimmed by 4 bases and 6 bases, with 8 bases remaining between them. The CDR3 is 11 amino acids. CDR3 region: CASSQGGEQYF. The CDR3 nucleotides read TGTGCCAGCAGCCAGGGTGGCGAGCAGTACTTC.

In its sample, this clonotype was seen a few times. The J gene is TRBJ1-5, the V gene TRBV4-1, with D hard to call. V lost 0 bases, J lost 4 bases, and 10 bases lay in between. CDR3 length equals 15 residues. The germline V gene has CDR1 MGHRA and CDR2 YSYEKL. The CDR3 region has the DNA TGCGCCAGCAGCCAAGATCAAGGCGAGAATCAGCCCCAGCATTTT. Translating it yields CASSQDQGENQPQHF.

This chain joins TRBV20-1 and TRBJ2-1; 7 positions agree with TRBD2. In germline, CDR1 is DFQATT, CDR2 SNEGSKA (reference sequence). Germline trimming cut 5 bases from V and 2 bases from J; bases unmatched to any gene: 15. The CDR3 totals 17 residues. The CDR3 is CSALSDTERGPYNEQFF. The CDR3 region has the DNA TGCAGTGCTCTTTCCGATACAGAGCGGGGTCCCTACAATGAGCAGTTCTTC.

This clonotype has at least ten counts. The chain links TRBV20-1 to TRBJ1-5; D might be TRBD1 (5 bases). Germline assignment: CDR1 DFQATT and CDR2 SNEGSKA (reference sequence). CDR3 length: 12 residues. The V end lost 5 bases, the J end lost 3 bases, and 8 bases lay between the germline ends. Here the CDR3 reads CSARQSNQPQHF. The CDR3 DNA sequence: TGCAGTGCTCGACAGTCCAATCAGCCCCAGCATTTT.

A note on this clonotype: A far larger clone is only one base removed, so a read error is likely. This sequence joins TRBV5-6 and TRBJ2-1, with 10 bases identical to TRBD1. This CDR3 is 14 amino acids long. Losses at the gene ends were 4 bases for V and 10 bases for J; bases not matched to a gene: 8. Germline V gives CDR1 SGHDT, CDR2 YYEEEE. For the CDR3, the DNA is TGTGCCAGCAGCCCAGGGACAGGGGAAAGGGAGCAGTTCTTC. This sequence encodes CASSPGTGEREQFF.

This clonotype occurred many times. The chain employs TRBV5-4 and TRBJ2-1; the D gene is possibly TRBD2 (6 bases). CDR1 and CDR2 from the germline V gene are SGHNT and YYREEE (reference sequence). This CDR3 has 15 residues. V lost 0 bases to trimming and J lost 4 bases, with 11 bases between them. The CDR3 DNA follows: TGTGCCAGCAGCTTGGATGGCGGGGATTACAATGAGCAGTTCTTC. Its protein product is CASSLDGGDYNEQFF. Looking up the rest from reference TRBV5-4 and TRBJ2-1 gives the full variable domain: ETGVTQSPTHLIKTRGQQVTLRCSSQSGHNTVSWYQQALGQGPQFIFQYYREEENGRGNFPPRFSGLQFPNYSSELNVNALELDDSALYLCASSLDGGDYNEQFFGPGTRLTVL.

This clonotype has a handful of counts. This sequence joins TRBV24-1 and TRBJ2-3; no definite D call. In germline, CDR1 is KGHDR, CDR2 SFDVKD. V gave up 4 bases and J gave up 3 bases, with 19 bases separating them. The length of the CDR3 is 17 residues. Written as DNA, the CDR3 is TGTGCCACCAGTGACTACACCCTCCGTGACTGTACAGATACGCAGTATTTT. Its translation is CATSDYTLRDCTDTQYF.

This clonotype has ten or more counts. This chain joins TRBV3-1 and TRBJ2-3; D unclear. CDR3 length equals 12 residues. The ends were cut back, 3 bases at V and 4 bases at J, with 5 bases in the middle. Germline V lookup: CDR1 LGHDT, CDR2 YNNKEL (reference sequence). The CDR3 nucleotides are TGTGCCAGCAGCCACCGAGCAGATACGCAGTATTTT. This gives the protein CASSHRADTQYF.

Ten or more counts support this clonotype. The chain links TRBV5-1 to TRBJ1-6; 9 bases map to TRBD1. CDR3 size: 16 residues. The germline V gene has CDR1 SGHRS and CDR2 YFSETQ. The junction had 9 bases not matched to a gene; V was cut back by 4 bases and J by 7 bases. This CDR3 reads CASSPRTGGSNSPLHF. CDR3 DNA sequence: TGCGCCAGCAGCCCTAGAACAGGGGGCAGCAATTCACCCCTCCACTTT.

The chain combines TRBV5-6 with TRBJ1-4; D might be TRBD1 (5 bases). V was clipped by 4 bases and J by 5 bases, with 12 bases between them. The CDR3 totals 14 residues. CDR1 is SGHDT and CDR2 is YYEEEE in the germline V gene. Here the CDR3 reads CASSRDGRNEKLFF. In DNA, the CDR3 is TGTGCCAGCAGCAGGGACGGCAGAAATGAAAAACTGTTTTTT. The full variable domain, its missing parts supplied by reference TRBV5-6 and TRBJ1-4, is DAGVTQSPTHLIKTRGQQVTLRCSPKSGHDTVSWYQQALGQGPQFIFQYYEEEERQRGNFPDRFSGHQFPNYSSELNVNALLLGDSALYLCASSRDGRNEKLFFGSGTQLSVL.

V gene TRBV30 combines with J gene TRBJ2-2; a possible D gene is TRBD1 (7 bases). CDR3 length equals 14 residues. Trimming removed 2 bases from V and 9 bases from J, with 16 bases in between. The germline gives CDR1 GTSNPN, CDR2 SVGIG (reference sequence). The CDR3 loop reads CAWSQRQGDWELFF. Written as DNA, the CDR3 is TGTGCCTGGAGTCAGAGGCAGGGGGACTGGGAGCTGTTTTTT.